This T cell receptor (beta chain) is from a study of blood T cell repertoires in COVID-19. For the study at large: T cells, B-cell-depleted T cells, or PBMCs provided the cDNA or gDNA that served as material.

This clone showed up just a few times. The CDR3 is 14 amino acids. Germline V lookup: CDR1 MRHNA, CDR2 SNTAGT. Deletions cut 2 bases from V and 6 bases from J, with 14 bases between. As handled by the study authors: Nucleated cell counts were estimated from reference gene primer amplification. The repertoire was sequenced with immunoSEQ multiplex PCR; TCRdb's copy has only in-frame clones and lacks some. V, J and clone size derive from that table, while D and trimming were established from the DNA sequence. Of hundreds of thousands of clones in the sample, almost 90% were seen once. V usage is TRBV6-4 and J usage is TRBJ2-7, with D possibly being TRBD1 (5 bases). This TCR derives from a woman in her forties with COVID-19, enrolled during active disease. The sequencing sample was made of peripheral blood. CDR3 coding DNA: TGTGCCAGCAGTGACGTGGCAGGGTCGGCCGAGCAGTACTTC. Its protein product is CASSDVAGSAEQYF.